Below, one T cell receptor (beta chain) is given with its context. CDR1 SGHRS and CDR2 YFSETQ come from the germline V gene. The CDR3 totals 15 residues. The J segment lost 4 bases and the V segment lost 4 bases, leaving 3 bases of the junction unmatched. This record belongs to a study of CD8 T cells in Susac syndrome. Blood CD8+ and CD4+ T cells underwent high-throughput TCR beta sequencing. The multiple sclerosis controls were treatment-naive patients with relapsing-remitting disease that was stable or active. The CD8+ and CD4+ T cells were isolated magnetically using a negative isolation approach, whereas the TEMRA cells were enriched by FACS. cDNA came from approximately 0.5 to 1 ug RNA primed by random hexamers. TCRdb reprocessed the immunoSEQ multiplex PCR reads with MiXCR, giving one entry per CDR3 protein. Of 230,000 or so distinct CDR3 sequences listed, about 95% are singletons.

The sequence was obtained from a human donor with multiple sclerosis. The sample comprised CD4+ T cells from PBMCs. The chain carries TRBV5-1 and TRBJ2-3, with TRBD2 identical over 13 bases. The CDR3 protein is CASSQLAGGADTQYF. The CDR3 DNA sequence: TGCGCCAGCAGCCAACTAGCGGGAGGGGCAGATACGCAGTATTTT.